Listed below are T cell receptor beta chains from one sample, sequenced in a study of T cells in Graves' hyperthyroidism and ophthalmopathy. TCRdb itself ran the multiplex PCR reads through MiXCR, one entry per CDR3 protein. The table shows about 340,000 distinct CDR3 sequences, with roughly a fifth occurring only once. The sample consisted of blood. Receptors were obtained from a woman aged 50 to 60 with Graves' hyperthyroidism. Both conserved end residues are part of each CDR3.

V gene	J gene	CDR3 protein
TRBV2	TRBJ2-2	CASRADRGGGELFF
TRBV11-1	TRBJ2-1	CASSPGGQGRNEQFF
TRBV29-1	TRBJ1-1	CSVLGSGPNTEAFF
TRBV27	TRBJ2-7	CASSTRQGASYEQYF
TRBV12-3/TRBV12-4	TRBJ1-1	CASSLRGWGSEAFF
TRBV6-2/TRBV6-3	TRBJ2-7	CASSYSTSGLGFYEQYF
TRBV28	TRBJ2-1	CASTVLDSLTPNEQFF
TRBV29-1	TRBJ1-6	CSVAKGYNSPLHF
TRBV12-3/TRBV12-4	TRBJ1-5	CASSPPGLYQPQHF
TRBV20-1	TRBJ2-1	CSSAKTFDNEQFF
TRBV27	TRBJ2-4	CASSPHGVPAKNIQYF
TRBV28	TRBJ2-2	CASSPRDMSGELFF
TRBV30	TRBJ2-7	CAWSVDRDEQYF
TRBV7-6	TRBJ2-7	CASSLDTGYEQYF
TRBV18	TRBJ2-1	CASSPPRSAGVSSYNEQFF
TRBV6-5	TRBJ2-6	CASKEYRDSGANVLTF
TRBV10-3	TRBJ2-5	CASGSLGTEETQYF
TRBV6-1	TRBJ2-1	CASSESSRVNEQFF
TRBV28	TRBJ1-1	CASSFGQFEAFF
TRBV4-1	TRBJ2-3	CASARVGAGHYTDTQYF
TRBV3-1	TRBJ1-6	CASSQVQGQRNSPLHF
TRBV5-1	TRBJ2-1	CASSLGGLAGYNEQFF
TRBV5-1	TRBJ2-5	CASSLPGLAQETQYF
TRBV20-1	TRBJ2-7	CSASDDTARLLSEQYF
TRBV6-2/TRBV6-3	TRBJ2-7	CASSYQPGGRLSEQYF
TRBV7-2	TRBJ1-5	CASSLLSGQPQHF
TRBV20-1	TRBJ2-3	CSASDRGATDTQYF
TRBV2	TRBJ1-4	CASSEDRAATNEKLFF
TRBV4-1	TRBJ2-7	CASSQDQGQATYEQYF
TRBV2	TRBJ1-5	CASSEGGEGQPQHF
TRBV27	TRBJ1-1	CASMGSYTEAFF
TRBV20-1	TRBJ1-5	CSASVGFYSNQPQHF
TRBV12-3/TRBV12-4	TRBJ2-7	CASSLNRDYEQYF
TRBV28	TRBJ2-3	CASETSFDTQYF
TRBV7-9	TRBJ2-7	CASSLGPSVTYEQYF
TRBV5-1	TRBJ2-7	CASSRTGLDEQYF
TRBV6-1	TRBJ2-4	CASSLAGKNIQYF
TRBV3-1	TRBJ2-1	CASSQSTSGNYNEQFF
TRBV18	TRBJ2-3	CASSSGASSTDTRYF
TRBV3-1	TRBJ2-6	CASSPGTGAGANVLTF
TRBV24-1	TRBJ2-1	CATSDWTGGVHEQFF
TRBV12-3/TRBV12-4	TRBJ1-1	CASISLTKNTEAFF
TRBV18	TRBJ2-1	CASSPPDRARGNEQFF
TRBV20-1	TRBJ2-5	CSAREVPRETQYF
TRBV7-2	TRBJ1-2	CASSLAVTANYGYTF
TRBV7-8	TRBJ2-1	CASSFPGSLNEQFF
TRBV24-1	TRBJ2-1	CATSRSRASVNEQFF
TRBV11-2	TRBJ2-2	CASSLARAGGVGTGELFF
TRBV12-3/TRBV12-4	TRBJ1-5	CASSLTSGNSDQPQHF
TRBV5-1	TRBJ2-7	CASSLGLAGTLRTYEQYF
TRBV9	TRBJ1-4	CASSVAPADEKLFF